This T cell receptor (beta chain) derives from a study of T cell changes during pregnancy in multiple sclerosis (dated by TCRdb to between 2018 and 2021). Regarding the research as a whole: Changes in the T cell repertoire over the course of pregnancy were examined in this study in women with multiple sclerosis.

The library relied on the immunoSEQ multiplex PCR assay. TCRdb took this table from immuneACCESS and kept in-frame rearrangements with V and J called. Such tables lack part of the clones; where checked against another copy, unresolved V genes explain under half of the gap, and the rest is unexplained. Recorded for this sample are tens of thousands of clones; approximately 88% of them occurred a single time. Of the sample, around 5.1% is held by the ten largest clones. Details on this clone: Its cognate antigen has yet to be identified. The input lacks base qualities; no much larger clone sits a single base away.

The CDR3 spans 14 residues, from the cysteine through the phenylalanine. CDR3 DNA only is kept here, 42 bases in frame from base 1. As encoded in the germline V gene, CDR1 is MRHNA while CDR2 is SNTAGT. V and J lose 0 bases and 8 bases, and a span of 11 bases separates them. The receptor chain draws on TRBV6-4 and TRBJ2-1, and perhaps TRBD1 as D gene, on 5 matching bases. The TCR was taken from a female donor in good health, enrolled as a control in a pregnancy study. Sequencing used peripheral blood, obtained in the first trimester of pregnancy. The nucleotides read TGTGCCAGCAGTGACTCCCAGGGATCAGATGAGCAGTTCTTC. It translates as CASSDSQGSDEQFF.